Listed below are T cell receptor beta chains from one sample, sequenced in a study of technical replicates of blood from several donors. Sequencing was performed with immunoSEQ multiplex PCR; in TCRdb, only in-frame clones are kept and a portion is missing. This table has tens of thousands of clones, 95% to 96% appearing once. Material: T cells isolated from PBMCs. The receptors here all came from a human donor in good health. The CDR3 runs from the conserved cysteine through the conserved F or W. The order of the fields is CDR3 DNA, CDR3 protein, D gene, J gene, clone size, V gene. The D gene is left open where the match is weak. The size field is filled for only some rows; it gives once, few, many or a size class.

DNA: TGTGCCAGCAGTCCGGAGACAGGGAACACCGGGGAGCTGTTTTTT; CDR3: CASSPETGNTGELFF; D: -; J: TRBJ2-2; size: -; V: TRBV27
DNA: TGTGCCAGCAGCTTGGCCTCCAGGCTGCAGAACACTGAAGCTTTCTTT; CDR3: CASSLASRLQNTEAFF; D: -; J: TRBJ1-1; size: -; V: TRBV5-4
DNA: TGTGCCAGCAGTGAAAGCGGGGGCCGAAACACCATATATTTT; CDR3: CASSESGGRNTIYF; D: -; J: TRBJ1-3; size: -; V: TRBV6-1
DNA: TGTGCCAGCAGCTTACAGGGGGCAATTGAAGCTTTCTTT; CDR3: CASSLQGAIEAFF; D: TRBD1; J: TRBJ1-1; size: -; V: TRBV7-9
DNA: TGTGCCAGCAGCTTTGATGGCGGAAGAAACACCATATATTTT; CDR3: CASSFDGGRNTIYF; D: -; J: TRBJ1-3; size: -; V: TRBV7-9
DNA: TGTGCCAGCTCACCGAACTTAGACAGGCAGCCCCAGCATTTT; CDR3: CASSPNLDRQPQHF; D: -; J: TRBJ1-5; size: -; V: TRBV18
DNA: TGTGCCAGCAGTTTCGCCCTCAGGGGAAGTGAGCAGTTCTTC; CDR3: CASSFALRGSEQFF; D: -; J: TRBJ2-1; size: -; V: TRBV6-5
DNA: TGTGCCAGTGGCGCGGGATTGTCCTACGAGCAGTACTTC; CDR3: CASGAGLSYEQYF; D: -; J: TRBJ2-7; size: few; V: TRBV19
DNA: TGTGCCAGCAGTGCAGGACAGGGGGCCTACGAGCAGTACTTC; CDR3: CASSAGQGAYEQYF; D: TRBD1; J: TRBJ2-7; size: -; V: TRBV25-1
DNA: TGTGCCAGCAGCTTAGAAGCGGGAGCTGCAGATACGCAGTATTTT; CDR3: CASSLEAGAADTQYF; D: TRBD2; J: TRBJ2-3; size: -; V: TRBV7-9
DNA: TGTGCCAGCAGCTCCCCGCGAGGACAAGGGACCCAGTACTTC; CDR3: CASSSPRGQGTQYF; D: -; J: TRBJ2-5; size: -; V: TRBV11-2
DNA: TGTGCCAGCAGCGAGGGACTAGCGGGAGATACCGGGGAGCTGTTTTTT; CDR3: CASSEGLAGDTGELFF; D: TRBD2; J: TRBJ2-2; size: once; V: TRBV5-6
DNA: TGCGCCAGCAGCTTACCCGCCTCCGGGGACTTTGAAGCTTTCTTT; CDR3: CASSLPASGDFEAFF; D: -; J: TRBJ1-1; size: -; V: TRBV5-1
DNA: TGTGCCTTGCTGGGACAGGAATTTAACTATGGCTACACCTTC; CDR3: CALLGQEFNYGYTF; D: TRBD1; J: TRBJ1-2; size: -; V: TRBV30
DNA: TGCAGTGCTAGATCCCAGTACGAGCAGTACTTC; CDR3: CSARSQYEQYF; D: -; J: TRBJ2-7; size: -; V: TRBV20-1
DNA: TGTGCCAGCAGTGAACAAGGTGGGGCGAACGAGCAGTTCTTC; CDR3: CASSEQGGANEQFF; D: -; J: TRBJ2-1; size: -; V: TRBV6-4
DNA: TGTGCCCTAGGACAGGTTCAGAAGGCCAAAAACATTCAGTACTTC; CDR3: CALGQVQKAKNIQYF; D: TRBD1; J: TRBJ2-4; size: -; V: TRBV30
DNA: TGTGCCAGTAGTATAGAGGCAGGGAGGGAGCAGTACTTC; CDR3: CASSIEAGREQYF; D: -; J: TRBJ2-7; size: -; V: TRBV19
DNA: TGCAGTGCACTAAGCACAGATACGCAGTATTTT; CDR3: CSALSTDTQYF; D: -; J: TRBJ2-3; size: -; V: TRBV20-1
DNA: TGTGCTAGTGGTTTGGTACAATCGAGCAGGGAGGATGGAAGTTGGACTGAAGCTTTCTTT; CDR3: CASGLVQSSREDGSWTEAFF; D: -; J: TRBJ1-1; size: -; V: TRBV12-5
DNA: TGTGCCAGCAGTTTGGGACTAGCGGGAACCTACGAGCAGTACTTC; CDR3: CASSLGLAGTYEQYF; D: TRBD2; J: TRBJ2-7; size: -; V: TRBV6-1
DNA: TGTGCCAGCAGCCCGCGATTATTAGACAGGGCAACGAACACCGGGGAGCTGTTTTTT; CDR3: CASSPRLLDRATNTGELFF; D: TRBD1; J: TRBJ2-2; size: -; V: TRBV11-2
DNA: TGTGCAAGTCGCTTAGAGTCTAGCGGAATTGAAGAGACCCAGTACTTC; CDR3: CASRLESSGIEETQYF; D: -; J: TRBJ2-5; size: -; V: TRBV12-2